This T cell receptor (beta chain) stems from a study of cytomegalovirus exposure and HLA in healthy donors. Findings and limits, study-wide: Analysis performed later showed TCR beta chains linked to HLA being more clonally expanded than equally common others. In a later analysis, HLA-C alleles had the fewest associated TCRs, DRB1 alleles the most. Accurate prediction of HLA-A and HLA-B alleles (for most subjects) was reportedly achieved from TCR beta sequences.

60 Vbeta and 13 Jbeta primers were used in PCR. Repertoires were generated with immunoSEQ multiplex PCR, while TCRdb's copy carries only in-frame clones and drops some. The sample yields some 150,000 clones, about 82% seen once. Comments on this clone: As yet, its antigen is unknown.

V gave up 3 bases and J gave up 4 bases; unmatched junction bases: 11. CDR1 is KGHSH, CDR2 LQKENI, per germline. This CDR3 is built from 16 residues. This receptor was obtained from a woman between 18 and 29 years old in good health and CMV-seronegative. The chain carries TRBV18 and TRBJ1-1, with 7 bases that match TRBD1. The sample was PBMCs. In nucleotides, the CDR3 is TGTGCCAGCTCACCGCTTCCAGGGGGATTGGTCACTGAAGCTTTCTTT. It specifies CASSPLPGGLVTEAFF.